The following is a T cell receptor beta chain sequence with its context. A second PCR, run for roughly 7 to 12 cycles, used a sample-barcoded 5' primer plus a J-beta primer mix. TCRdb reprocessed the 5' RACE reads with MiXCR, giving one entry per CDR3 protein. The sample consists of roughly 2 million distinct CDR3 sequences, about 50% of them appearing once. This CDR3 has 12 amino acids. J was trimmed by 4 bases and V by 10 bases; bases with no gene match: 5. Germline V gene data show CDR1 as MNHEY and CDR2 as SVGEGT. These data belong to a study of blood T cells in healthy people across ages. The sequenced sample was blood. This rearrangement joins TRBV6-2 or TRBV6-3 to TRBJ1-2; 8 nucleotides align to TRBD1. This clonotype was sampled from a woman in her forties in good health. CDR3 nucleotide sequence: TGTGCCACAGGACAGGGCATCTATGGCTACACCTTC. Translated: CATGQGIYGYTF.